This T cell receptor (beta chain) was recovered during a study of blood T cell repertoires in COVID-19. Background on the study: The study drew acute and convalescent COVID-19 samples from the United States, Italy and Spain. PBMCs, B-cell-depleted T cells, or T cells were the source of the cDNA or gDNA that made up the material.

The V gene's germline CDR1 is SNHLY and CDR2 FYNNEI. V lost 7 bases, J lost 5 bases, and 24 bases lay in between. The CDR3 has 17 amino acids. As originally analysed: Estimates of nucleated cell counts were drawn from the amplification of reference gene primers. TCRdb's table, derived via immunoSEQ multiplex PCR, lists solely in-frame clones and lacks some. D and trimming were read from the DNA, whereas the V and J calls and clone size are those reported in that table. The repertoire holds hundreds of thousands of clones, with about 86% as singletons. The clonotype was recovered from an elderly man with acute or convalescent COVID-19. The sample was peripheral blood. The genes are TRBV2 and TRBJ2-1, with TRBD2 as a possible D gene (5 bases). CDR3 nucleotide sequence: TGTGCCAGCACAGAAGAGTGGACTCCCCTCCTTCACAATGAGCAGTTCTTC. Translation gives CASTEEWTPLLHNEQFF.